This TCR beta chain was obtained from a study of blood T cell repertoires in COVID-19. Overall study context: Samples of COVID-19 (acute and convalescent) were obtained from the United States, Italy and Spain. From T cells, B-cell-depleted T cells, or PBMCs came the material, which was cDNA or gDNA.

There are 14 residues in the CDR3. Germline V gene sequence: CDR1 PRHDT, CDR2 FYEKMQ (reference sequence). The V gene end was trimmed by 5 bases and the J gene end by 2 bases; junction bases not matched to a gene: 4. Concerning this clone itself: This specimen includes other DNA sequences encoding the same CDR3.

Original methodology: Estimates of nucleated cell counts were drawn from the amplification of reference gene primers. The repertoire was sequenced with immunoSEQ multiplex PCR; TCRdb's copy has only in-frame clones and lacks some. That table gives V, J and clone size, and the DNA gave D and trimming. The table shows 150,000 to 200,000 clones, with around 86% occurring only once. The specimen was peripheral blood. The chain links TRBV13 to TRBJ1-1, with 8 bases identical to TRBD1. The clonotype was recovered from a man in his 60s with acute or convalescent COVID-19. Here the CDR3 reads CASSRGQGNTEAFF. CDR3 in DNA: TGTGCCAGCAGCAGAGGACAGGGCAACACTGAAGCTTTCTTT.